These 25 T cell receptor beta chains were all obtained from the same sample, sequenced in a study of blood T cell repertoires in COVID-19 (dated by TCRdb to 2020 to 2021). The library was generated by the immunoSEQ multiplex PCR assay. The table was pulled from immuneACCESS by TCRdb, which kept in-frame rearrangements only. Such tables lose some clones; where checked, under half of the loss comes from unresolved V genes, and the rest has no known cause. The sample table holds about 49,000 clones, of which approximately 85% were seen once. The ten largest clones represent about 14% of the sample. The sequenced sample was peripheral blood. These receptors originate from a human donor in a cohort sampled during active COVID-19.

The genes are TRBV24-1 and TRBJ2-7; 7 positions agree with TRBD1. The V gene end was trimmed by 4 bases and the J gene end by 6 bases; junction bases not matched to a gene: 2. The length of the CDR3 is 12 residues. CDR1 is KGHDR, CDR2 SFDVKD, per germline. The DNA for the CDR3 is TGTGCCACCAGTGACAACAGGGGCGAGCAGTACTTC. Protein product: CATSDNRGEQYF.

The genes are TRBV28 and TRBJ2-1, with 13 bases lining up with TRBD2. V shed 6 bases and J 5 bases; nucleotides not matched to a gene: 19. The CDR3 sequence is 20 residues long. In germline, CDR1 is MDHEN, CDR2 SYDVKM. The CDR3 DNA reads TGTGCCAGCAGACAAAAATCTCGACTAGCGGGAGGCAGTCGGGACAATGAGCAGTTCTTC. This encodes CASRQKSRLAGGSRDNEQFF.

This clone was seen more than once but under ten times. The chain uses TRBV24-1 and TRBJ1-4; 10 positions agree with TRBD1. The CDR3 runs to 15 residues. With V trimmed by 4 bases and J by 7 bases, 5 bases remained unmatched. Germline assignment: CDR1 KGHDR and CDR2 SFDVKD. CDR3 sequence (DNA): TGTGCCACCAGTGACTATGGACAGGGGGGTGAAAAACTGTTTTTT. This encodes CATSDYGQGGEKLFF.

V gene TRBV5-8 combines with J gene TRBJ2-7; 10 bases fit TRBD1. The CDR3 length is 15 residues. Germline CDR1 reads SGHTS; CDR2 reads YDEGEE. V shed 5 bases, J shed 5 bases, and the junction held 10 bases outside the gene matches. CDR3 sequence reads: CASRQTGTGVHEQYF. DNA for the CDR3: TGTGCCAGCAGACAGACCGGGACAGGGGTCCACGAGCAGTACTTC. Full variable domain (missing parts from reference TRBV5-8 and TRBJ2-7): EAGVTQSPTHLIKTRGQQATLRCSPISGHTSVYWYQQALGLGLQFLLWYDEGEERNRGNFPPRFSGRQFPNYSSELNVNALELEDSALYLCASRQTGTGVHEQYFGPGTRLTVT.

This chain links TRBV6-1 with TRBJ1-2, with D tentatively TRBD1 (6 bases). With 0 bases removed from V and 2 bases from J, the gap between germline ends came to 7 bases. Germline CDR1 MNHNS, CDR2 SASEGT. The CDR3 is 14 amino acids. The CDR3 nucleotides read TGTGCCAGCAGTGAAGCGGACAGAAACTATGGCTACACCTTC. Its translation is CASSEADRNYGYTF.

The V and J genes are TRBV15 and TRBJ2-5; the match to TRBD2 covers 9 bases. The germline V gene encodes CDR1 LNHNV and CDR2 YYDKDF (reference sequence). The CDR3 has 15 amino acids. V dropped 6 bases and J dropped 2; count of bases not matched to a gene: 7. In nucleotides, the CDR3 is TGTGCCACCAGTGAACCGGGACTAGCACAAGAGACCCAGTACTTC. Its protein product is CATSEPGLAQETQYF.

This chain connects TRBV7-9 to TRBJ2-7; 9 nucleotides align to TRBD1. This CDR3 comprises 14 residues. CDR1 SEHNR and CDR2 FQNEAQ come from the germline V gene (reference sequence). J lost 7 bases, V lost 4 bases, and 8 bases had no gene match. CDR3 DNA sequence: TGTGCCAGCAGCTCGGGGACAGGGCTTAGAGAGCAGTACTTC. Translation: CASSSGTGLREQYF.

The CDR3: CAIKGAGNFETQYF. The CDR3 DNA reads TGTGCCATCAAAGGGGCAGGGAATTTCGAGACCCAGTACTTC. This chain connects TRBV10-3 to TRBJ2-5, with D tentatively TRBD1 (5 bases). The CDR3 runs 14 residues. Germline CDR1 reads ENHRY; CDR2 reads SYGVKD. V lost 7 bases, J lost 5 bases, and 17 bases lay in between.

J is TRBJ2-3 and V is TRBV5-1, with D maybe TRBD1 (5 bases). The CDR3 contains 14 residues. CDR1 is SGHRS, CDR2 YFSETQ, per germline. Trimming took off 4 bases at V and 0 bases at J, with 9 bases between the two ends. In nucleotides, the CDR3 is TGCGCCAGCAGCCTTGGGGCTAGCACAGATACGCAGTATTTT. This sequence encodes CASSLGASTDTQYF.

The genes are TRBV5-1 and TRBJ2-7; D gene ambiguous. Germline CDR1 and CDR2: SGHRS and YFSETQ. This CDR3 has 13 amino acids. The V end lost 4 bases, the J end lost 0 bases, and 8 bases lay between the germline ends. CDR3 sequence (DNA): TGCGCCAGCAGCCCACCTAACTCCTACGAGCAGTACTTC. It yields the protein CASSPPNSYEQYF.

This clone was observed a handful of times. The gene calls are TRBV19 and TRBJ1-5; D is perhaps TRBD1 (5 bases). Germline CDR1 reads LNHDA; CDR2 reads SQIVND (reference sequence). This CDR3 spans 16 amino acids. Trimming shortened V by 6 bases and J by 0 bases, and 15 bases separated the two germline ends. The CDR3 DNA reads as TGTGCCAGTAGAGATCAGGGAGGGAATAGCAATCAGCCCCAGCATTTT. Protein sequence: CASRDQGGNSNQPQHF.

This clone was found a few times. This sequence joins TRBV7-3 and TRBJ2-2; 8 positions match TRBD1. Trimming at V came to 5 bases and at J to 3 bases, leaving 5 bases not matched to a gene. Germline-derived CDR1 and CDR2 are SGHTA and FQGTGA. The CDR3 contains 15 residues. The CDR3 DNA reads TGTGCCAGCAGCGAACAGGGGGTAGACACCGGGGAGCTGTTTTTT. Its translation: CASSEQGVDTGELFF.

This chain connects TRBV6-2 or TRBV6-3 to TRBJ1-5, with TRBD1 matching over 8 bases. Unmatched junction bases numbered 7, after V lost 5 bases and J lost 7 bases. The CDR3 is made up of 14 amino acids. Germline lookup yields CDR1 MNHEY and CDR2 SVGEGT. CDR3 sequence (DNA): TGTGCCAGCAGTACGTCAGGGGGCGGACAGCCCCAGCATTTT. It is translated as CASSTSGGGQPQHF.

The chain couples TRBV30 to TRBJ1-5; 8 bases are shared with TRBD1. The V gene end was trimmed by 0 bases and the J gene end by 6 bases; junction bases not matched to a gene: 7. There are 15 residues in the CDR3. Looked up from germline, CDR1 is GTSNPN and CDR2 is SVGIG (reference sequence). CDR3 loop: CAWSVAGGSFQPQHF. As DNA, the CDR3 is TGTGCCTGGAGTGTAGCAGGGGGCTCGTTTCAGCCCCAGCATTTT.

V gene TRBV5-1 combines with J gene TRBJ1-6; 8 bases fit TRBD1. Looked up from germline, CDR1 is SGHRS and CDR2 is YFSETQ. V was pared by 0 bases and J by 10 bases, with 9 bases of the junction left unmatched. The CDR3 is made up of 16 amino acids. The CDR3 reads CASSLDRTGFVSPLHF. CDR3 in DNA: TGCGCCAGCAGCTTGGACCGGACAGGGTTTGTCTCACCCCTCCACTTT. Complete variable domain (other parts from reference TRBV5-1 and TRBJ1-6): KAGVTQTPRYLIKTRGQQVTLSCSPISGHRSVSWYQQTPGQGLQFLFEYFSETQRNKGNFPGRFSGRQFSNSRSEMNVSTLELGDSALYLCASSLDRTGFVSPLHFGNGTRLTVT.

This clone was recorded only once. The chain employs TRBV6-1 and TRBJ2-7, with D perhaps TRBD1 (5 bases). The germline V gene has CDR1 MNHNS and CDR2 SASEGT. V shed 3 bases and J shed 7 bases, with 13 bases lying between them. This CDR3 comprises 13 residues. CDR3 protein: CASSDRQGVEQYF. The CDR3 DNA is TGTGCCAGCAGTGATCGACAAGGGGTTGAGCAGTACTTC.

The V and J genes are TRBV7-9 and TRBJ2-7; D is perhaps TRBD2 (6 bases). This CDR3 is 13 amino acids long. CDR1 and CDR2 (germline): SEHNR, FQNEAQ (reference sequence). V was pared by 5 bases and J by 4 bases, with 12 bases between. CDR3 nucleotide sequence: TGTGCCAGCAGCCCCCTGGGGGGTTACGAGCAGTACTTC. Translating it yields CASSPLGGYEQYF.

The V and J genes are TRBV10-3 and TRBJ1-1; a possible D gene is TRBD1 (6 bases). The CDR3 totals 16 residues. Trimming left V 10 bases short and J 1 base short, with 22 bases between. Germline assignment: CDR1 ENHRY and CDR2 SYGVKD. CDR3 nucleotides: TGTGCCACCAACCCCACGGGGGGGGCTACGAACACTGAAGCTTTCTTT. Amino acid sequence: CATNPTGGATNTEAFF.

The rearrangement uses TRBV5-3 and TRBJ1-1; the D is unclear. TRBV5-3 has ORF status, its function being uncertain. The germline V and J ends were trimmed by 1 base and 6 bases, with 16 bases remaining between them. This CDR3 is 15 amino acids long. The CDR3 is CARSLQQNSDSEAFF. The DNA of the CDR3 is TGTGCCAGAAGCTTGCAGCAGAATAGTGACTCTGAAGCTTTCTTT.

This chain uses TRBV5-1 with TRBJ1-6; TRBD1 matches 8 bases. V was clipped by 0 bases and J by 7 bases; unmatched bases: 6. Germline V gene lookup returns CDR1 SGHRS and CDR2 YFSETQ. This CDR3 comprises 16 residues. The chain's CDR3 is CASSLDGQGENSPLHF. The CDR3 nucleotides are TGCGCCAGCAGCTTGGACGGACAGGGAGAGAATTCACCCCTCCACTTT.

The sample holds a few counts of this clone. The chain couples TRBV7-3 to TRBJ2-3; D is perhaps TRBD2 (5 bases). Between the trimmed V and J ends, which lost 3 bases and 2 bases, there was a span of 6 bases. Germline V CDR1 and CDR2: SGHTA, FQGTGA. The CDR3 spans 13 residues. In nucleotides, the CDR3 is TGTGCCAGCAGCTTCGACTACACAGATACGCAGTATTTT. This sequence encodes CASSFDYTDTQYF.

As DNA, the CDR3 is TGTGCAAGCCAGAGCGCCTCCTATAATTCACCCCTCCACTTT. It is translated as CASQSASYNSPLHF. J is TRBJ1-6 and V is TRBV7-6; no firm D call. Germline V gene data show CDR1 as SGHVS and CDR2 as FNYEAQ. This CDR3 spans 14 amino acids. The full variable domain, rest sourced from reference TRBV7-6 and TRBJ1-6, is GAGVSQSPRYKVTKRGQDVALRCDPISGHVSLYWYRQALGQGPEFLTYFNYEAQQDKSGLPNDRFSAERPEGSISTLTIQRTEQRDSAMYRCASQSASYNSPLHFGNGTRLTVT.

This chain joins TRBV9 and TRBJ2-3; D gene uncertain. Deletions cut 0 bases from V and 6 bases from J, with 8 bases between. This CDR3 region has 13 residues. Germline lookup yields CDR1 SGDLS and CDR2 YYNGEE. CDR3 DNA sequence: TGTGCCAGCAGCGTAGCCCAAGCGGATACGCAGTATTTT. This encodes CASSVAQADTQYF. The full variable domain, rest sourced from reference TRBV9 and TRBJ2-3, is DSGVTQTPKHLITATGQRVTLRCSPRSGDLSVYWYQQSLDQGLQFLIQYYNGEERAKGNILERFSAQQFPDLHSELNLSSLELGDSALYFCASSVAQADTQYFGPGTRLTVL.

The CDR3 here is CAWSVSPPDRSLSYEQYF. In DNA, the CDR3 is TGTGCCTGGAGTGTATCCCCCCCGGACAGGTCACTATCCTACGAGCAGTACTTC. The J gene is TRBJ2-7, the V gene TRBV30; 7 bases map to TRBD1. Losses at the gene ends were 0 bases for V and 1 base for J; bases not matched to a gene: 15. This CDR3 has 18 residues. The V gene's germline CDR1 is GTSNPN and CDR2 SVGIG (reference sequence). The whole variable domain, remainder taken from reference TRBV30 and TRBJ2-7, is SQTIHQWPATLVQPVGSPLSLECTVEGTSNPNLYWYRQAAGRGLQLLFYSVGIGQISSEVPQNLSASRPQDRQFILSSKKLLLSDSGFYLCAWSVSPPDRSLSYEQYFGPGTRLTVT.

The gene calls are TRBV3-1 (or the pseudogene TRBV3-2) and TRBJ1-1; possibly TRBD1 for D (6 bases). The CDR3 is 15 amino acids. Trimming cost V 1 base and J 1 base, with 10 bases left between them. Germline assignment: CDR1 LGHDT and CDR2 YNNKEL (reference sequence). Here the CDR3 reads CASSQVGAKNTEAFF. The DNA for the CDR3 is TGTGCCAGCAGCCAAGTGGGGGCTAAGAACACTGAAGCTTTCTTT.